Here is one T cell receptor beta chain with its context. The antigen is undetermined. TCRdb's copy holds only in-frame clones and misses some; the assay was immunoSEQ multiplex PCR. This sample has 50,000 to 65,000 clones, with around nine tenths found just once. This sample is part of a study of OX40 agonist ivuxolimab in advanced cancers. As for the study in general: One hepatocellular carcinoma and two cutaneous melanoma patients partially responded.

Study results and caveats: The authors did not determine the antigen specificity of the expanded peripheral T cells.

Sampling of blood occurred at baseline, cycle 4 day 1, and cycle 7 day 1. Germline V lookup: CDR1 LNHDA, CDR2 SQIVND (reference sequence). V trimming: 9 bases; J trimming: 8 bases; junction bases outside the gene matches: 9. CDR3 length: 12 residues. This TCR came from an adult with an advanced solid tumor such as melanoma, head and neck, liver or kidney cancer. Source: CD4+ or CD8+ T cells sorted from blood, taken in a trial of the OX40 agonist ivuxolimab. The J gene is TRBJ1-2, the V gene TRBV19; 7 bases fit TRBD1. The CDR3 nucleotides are TGTGCCAGCCTCTCGGGACAGAGCGGCTACACCTTC. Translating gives CASLSGQSGYTF.